A single sample gave rise to the 17 T cell receptor beta chains below, sequenced in a study of blood T cells in healthy people across ages. The authors ran a second PCR of about 7 to 11 cycles using a sample-barcoded 5' primer and a J-beta primer mix. TCRdb processed the 5' RACE reads anew with MiXCR; each CDR3 protein has one entry. This table has about 1.7 million distinct CDR3 sequences, about 30% appearing once. The sample was blood. The source is a woman aged 30 to 39 in good health.

The chain recombines TRBV4-3 with TRBJ2-1; D is unresolved. The CDR3 is 15 amino acids. CDR1 and CDR2 from the germline V gene are LGHNA and YSLEER. Trimming stripped 0 bases from V and 7 bases from J, with 13 bases between. CDR3 sequence reads: CASSQDRSFKNEQFF. CDR3 DNA sequence: TGCGCCAGCAGCCAAGACAGGAGCTTTAAGAATGAGCAGTTCTTC.

The sample holds many counts of this clonotype. This chain links TRBV20-1 with TRBJ2-1; 7 bases are shared with TRBD2. This CDR3 comprises 14 residues. With V trimmed by 3 bases and J by 2 bases, 4 bases remained unmatched. Germline V CDR1 and CDR2: DFQATT, SNEGSKA (reference sequence). The CDR3 DNA reads as TGCAGTGCTAGGTCTAGCGGTCCCTACAATGAGCAGTTCTTC. Protein sequence: CSARSSGPYNEQFF.

Ten or more counts support this clonotype. This chain connects TRBV10-3 to TRBJ1-2; D possibly corresponds to TRBD1 (6 bases). CDR1 is ENHRY and CDR2 is SYGVKD in the germline V gene. The CDR3 has 16 residues. Trimming cost V 2 bases and J 8 bases, with 21 bases left between them. The CDR3 DNA sequence: TGTGCCATCAGTGAGAATTTTGGGGACAACCTTGGGGGCTACACCTTC. This gives the protein CAISENFGDNLGGYTF.

In its sample, this clonotype was seen many times. The chain joins TRBV4-1 to TRBJ2-1; no definite D call. Trimming shortened V by 3 bases and J by 7 bases, and 19 bases separated the two germline ends. Germline V gene data show CDR1 as MGHRA and CDR2 as YSYEKL. The length of the CDR3 is 16 residues. The DNA of the CDR3 is TGCGCCAGCAGCCAGTCCCCCTCCCCACAAGGGAATGAGCAGTTCTTC. Its translation: CASSQSPSPQGNEQFF.

As concerns this clonotype: This may come from a read error, since a much larger clone is one base off. V gene TRBV29-1 combines with J gene TRBJ2-4; TRBD2 matches 10 bases. V was clipped by 5 bases and J by 13 bases; unmatched bases: 17. CDR3 size: 15 residues. The germline CDR1 and CDR2 sequences are SQVTM and ANQGSEA. The CDR3 is CSVSMGASGSYEQYF. The CDR3 nucleotides are TGCAGCGTTTCTATGGGGGCTAGCGGGAGTTATGAGCAGTACTTC.

This clonotype was recorded a few times. V is TRBV9 and J is TRBJ2-1; D is unresolved. The ends were cut back, 3 bases at V and 7 bases at J, with 8 bases in the middle. CDR1 is SGDLS, CDR2 YYNGEE, per germline. The CDR3 has 12 amino acids. The chain's CDR3 is CASSARQNEQFF. Here the CDR3 DNA reads TGTGCCAGCAGCGCCCGGCAGAATGAGCAGTTCTTC.

This chain links TRBV5-1 with TRBJ2-6, with 8 bases fitting TRBD2. V trimming: 4 bases; J trimming: 0 bases; junction bases outside the gene matches: 6. Germline CDR1 reads SGHRS; CDR2 reads YFSETQ. The CDR3 sequence is 17 residues long. The CDR3 is CASSLSGDSSGANVLTF. CDR3 nucleotides: TGCGCCAGCAGCCTTAGCGGGGACTCCTCTGGGGCCAACGTCCTGACTTTC. Based on the CDR3 plus reference TRBV5-1 and TRBJ2-6, the full variable domain is KAGVTQTPRYLIKTRGQQVTLSCSPISGHRSVSWYQQTPGQGLQFLFEYFSETQRNKGNFPGRFSGRQFSNSRSEMNVSTLELGDSALYLCASSLSGDSSGANVLTFGAGSRLTVL.

This clonotype was counted only a few times. The chain joins TRBV29-1 to TRBJ1-2; the D is unclear. The CDR3 totals 11 residues. Deletions cut 6 bases from V and 8 bases from J, with 13 bases between. Germline V gene sequence: CDR1 SQVTM, CDR2 ANQGSEA. The CDR3 DNA reads TGCAGCGTCCATGACACTCGGGGCTACACCTTC. Translating gives CSVHDTRGYTF.

J is TRBJ2-1 and V is TRBV5-1; 11 nucleotides agree with TRBD2. V was pared by 4 bases and J by 9 bases, with 18 bases of the junction left unmatched. The length of the CDR3 is 18 residues. The germline CDR1 and CDR2 sequences are SGHRS and YFSETQ. The CDR3 sequence is CASSRTTLAGVIRGEQFF. Here the CDR3 DNA reads TGCGCCAGCAGCCGAACCACACTAGCGGGAGTAATTCGGGGTGAGCAGTTCTTC.

The chain joins TRBV5-6 to TRBJ1-5; D remains ambiguous. The CDR3 extends over 15 amino acids. The V gene lost 0 bases and the J gene lost 6 bases, with 13 bases spanning the gap. Germline loops: CDR1 SGHDT, CDR2 YYEEEE. CDR3 DNA: TGTGCCAGCAGCTTGGCGGCGCAGGTTGGTCAGCCCCAGCATTTT. Translation: CASSLAAQVGQPQHF.

J is TRBJ1-1 and V is TRBV7-9; a possible D gene is TRBD1 (5 bases). Looked up from germline, CDR1 is SEHNR and CDR2 is FQNEAQ (reference sequence). V gave up 5 bases and J gave up 5 bases, with 15 bases separating them. The CDR3 extends over 14 amino acids. CDR3 nucleotide sequence: TGTGCCAGCAGCGCTTCCGGGGGTTGGACTGAAGCTTTCTTT. This gives the protein CASSASGGWTEAFF. The whole variable domain, remainder taken from reference TRBV7-9 and TRBJ1-1, is DTGVSQNPRHKITKRGQNVTFRCDPISEHNRLYWYRQTLGQGPEFLTYFQNEAQLEKSRLLSDRFSAERPKGSFSTLEIQRTEQGDSAMYLCASSASGGWTEAFFGQGTRLTVV.

The table lists this clonotype with a few counts. This chain connects TRBV5-1 to TRBJ2-5; D ambiguous. V shed 2 bases and J shed 2 bases, with 10 bases lying between them. Germline V gene data show CDR1 as SGHRS and CDR2 as YFSETQ. The CDR3 loop spans 14 amino acids. CDR3 DNA: TGCGCCAGCAGCTTCACTATACCACAAGAGACCCAGTACTTC. It yields the protein CASSFTIPQETQYF.

There are a few counts of this clonotype. The chain carries TRBV28 and TRBJ2-2, with no clear D. Germline V gene data show CDR1 as MDHEN and CDR2 as SYDVKM. V was pared by 5 bases and J by 0 bases, with 10 bases between. The CDR3 totals 15 residues. In DNA, the CDR3 is TGTGCCAGCAGTCCCCTCCGATCGAACACCGGGGAGCTGTTTTTT. Translating gives CASSPLRSNTGELFF.

This clonotype was detected a few times. The rearrangement links TRBV5-5 to TRBJ1-1, with TRBD1 matching over 10 bases. The germline gives CDR1 SGHKS, CDR2 YYEKEE (reference sequence). Losses at the gene ends were 4 bases for V and 3 bases for J; bases not matched to a gene: 9. The CDR3 covers 16 residues. DNA of the CDR3: TGTGCCAGCAGCCCGACGTACGGACAGGGGGACACTGAAGCTTTCTTT. Its protein product is CASSPTYGQGDTEAFF. Looking up the rest from reference TRBV5-5 and TRBJ1-1 gives the full variable domain: DAGVTQSPTHLIKTRGQQVTLRCSPISGHKSVSWYQQVLGQGPQFIFQYYEKEERGRGNFPDRFSARQFPNYSSELNVNALLLGDSALYLCASSPTYGQGDTEAFFGQGTRLTVV.

The chain links TRBV20-1 to TRBJ2-3, with TRBD2 matching 7 bases. In germline, CDR1 is DFQATT, CDR2 SNEGSKA (reference sequence). This CDR3 comprises 16 residues. Losses at the gene ends were 1 base for V and 2 bases for J; bases not matched to a gene: 9. The CDR3 sequence is CSARGPRDYLTDTQYF. The CDR3 DNA reads TGCAGTGCTAGAGGCCCAAGGGACTACCTCACAGATACGCAGTATTTT.

As regards this clonotype: A read error may produce the germline difference seen at one junction end. This chain joins TRBV6-5 and TRBJ1-2, with no clear D. The CDR3 is made up of 14 amino acids. CDR1 MNHEY and CDR2 SVGAGI come from the germline V gene. This chain's CDR3 is CACSASGANYGYTF. CDR3 nucleotide sequence: TGTGCCTGCAGTGCCTCCGGAGCTAACTATGGCTACACCTTC.

The rearrangement uses TRBV5-1 and TRBJ2-1; 8 nucleotides agree with TRBD2. Germline CDR1 reads SGHRS; CDR2 reads YFSETQ. V trimming: 0 bases; J trimming: 1 base; junction bases outside the gene matches: 9. This CDR3 is 18 amino acids long. CDR3 loop: CASSLARGGQISYNEQFF. The CDR3 DNA follows: TGCGCCAGCAGCTTGGCCCGGGGGGGCCAAATATCCTACAATGAGCAGTTCTTC.